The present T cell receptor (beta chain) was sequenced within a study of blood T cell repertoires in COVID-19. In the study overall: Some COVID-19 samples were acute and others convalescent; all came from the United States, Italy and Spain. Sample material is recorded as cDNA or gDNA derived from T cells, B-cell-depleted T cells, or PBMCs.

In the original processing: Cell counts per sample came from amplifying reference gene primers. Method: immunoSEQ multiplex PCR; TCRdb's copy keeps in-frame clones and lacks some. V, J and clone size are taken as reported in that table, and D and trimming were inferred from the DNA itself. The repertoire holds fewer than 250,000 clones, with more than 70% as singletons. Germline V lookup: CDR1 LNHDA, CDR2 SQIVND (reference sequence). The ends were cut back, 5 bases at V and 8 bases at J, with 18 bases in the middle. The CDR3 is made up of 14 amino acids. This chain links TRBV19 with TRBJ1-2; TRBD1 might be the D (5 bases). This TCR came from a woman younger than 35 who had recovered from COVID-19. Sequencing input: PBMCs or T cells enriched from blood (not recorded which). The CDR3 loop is CASSYPAEWGGYTF. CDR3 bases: TGTGCCAGTAGTTATCCAGCAGAGTGGGGCGGCTACACCTTC.